This T cell receptor beta chain was captured by sequencing in a study of blood T cells in healthy people across ages. Deletions cut 4 bases from V and 3 bases from J, with 15 bases between. This CDR3 is 15 amino acids long. Alongside a J-beta primer mix, a sample-barcoded 5' primer served in a second PCR lasting about 7 to 12 cycles. Each CDR3 protein is one row after TCRdb ran MiXCR on the 5' RACE reads. The sample consists of approximately 850,000 distinct CDR3 sequences, around 43% of them appearing once. There were healthy Caucasian individuals from Russia, aged roughly 6 to 90, serving as donors. Per-sample PBMC isolation yielded at least 6.5 million cells. Total RNA was extracted at no less than 6 micrograms per sample. Study-wide results and limits: Expanded clonotype shifts may have been confounded, as the donors had an unknown CMV status.

As for this clonotype: Its antigen is not identified.

The sequence derives from a man aged 55 to 69 in good health. V and J are TRBV12-3 or TRBV12-4 and TRBJ1-1; no firm D call. Sequenced sample: blood. The CDR3 loop reads CASSSLPVGYTEAFF. The CDR3 region has the DNA TGTGCCAGCAGTTCCCTCCCTGTCGGCTACACTGAAGCTTTCTTT.